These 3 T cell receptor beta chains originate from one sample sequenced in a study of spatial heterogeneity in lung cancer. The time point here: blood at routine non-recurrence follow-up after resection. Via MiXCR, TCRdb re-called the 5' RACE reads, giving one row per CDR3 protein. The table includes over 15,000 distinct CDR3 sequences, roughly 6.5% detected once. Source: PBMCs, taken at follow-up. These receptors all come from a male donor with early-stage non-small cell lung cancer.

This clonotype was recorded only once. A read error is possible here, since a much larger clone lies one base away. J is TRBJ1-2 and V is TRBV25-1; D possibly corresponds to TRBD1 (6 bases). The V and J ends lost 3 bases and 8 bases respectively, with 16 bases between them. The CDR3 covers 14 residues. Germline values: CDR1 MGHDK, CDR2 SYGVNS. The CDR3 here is CASSDHGGRGGYTF. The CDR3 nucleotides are TGTGCCAGCAGTGATCACGGGGGGCGAGGAGGCTACACCTTC.

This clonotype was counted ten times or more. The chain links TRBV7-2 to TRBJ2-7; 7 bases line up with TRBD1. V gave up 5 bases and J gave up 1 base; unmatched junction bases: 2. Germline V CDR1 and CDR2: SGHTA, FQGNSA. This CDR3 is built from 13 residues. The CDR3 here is CASSQGQSYEQYF. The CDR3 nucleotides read TGTGCCAGCAGCCAGGGACAGTCCTACGAGCAGTACTTC.

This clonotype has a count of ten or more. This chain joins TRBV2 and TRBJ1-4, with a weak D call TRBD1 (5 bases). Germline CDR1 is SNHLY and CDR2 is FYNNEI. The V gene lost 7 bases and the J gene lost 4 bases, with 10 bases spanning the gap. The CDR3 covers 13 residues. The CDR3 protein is CASTDNYNEKLFF. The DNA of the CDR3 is TGTGCCAGCACGGACAACTATAATGAAAAACTGTTTTTT.